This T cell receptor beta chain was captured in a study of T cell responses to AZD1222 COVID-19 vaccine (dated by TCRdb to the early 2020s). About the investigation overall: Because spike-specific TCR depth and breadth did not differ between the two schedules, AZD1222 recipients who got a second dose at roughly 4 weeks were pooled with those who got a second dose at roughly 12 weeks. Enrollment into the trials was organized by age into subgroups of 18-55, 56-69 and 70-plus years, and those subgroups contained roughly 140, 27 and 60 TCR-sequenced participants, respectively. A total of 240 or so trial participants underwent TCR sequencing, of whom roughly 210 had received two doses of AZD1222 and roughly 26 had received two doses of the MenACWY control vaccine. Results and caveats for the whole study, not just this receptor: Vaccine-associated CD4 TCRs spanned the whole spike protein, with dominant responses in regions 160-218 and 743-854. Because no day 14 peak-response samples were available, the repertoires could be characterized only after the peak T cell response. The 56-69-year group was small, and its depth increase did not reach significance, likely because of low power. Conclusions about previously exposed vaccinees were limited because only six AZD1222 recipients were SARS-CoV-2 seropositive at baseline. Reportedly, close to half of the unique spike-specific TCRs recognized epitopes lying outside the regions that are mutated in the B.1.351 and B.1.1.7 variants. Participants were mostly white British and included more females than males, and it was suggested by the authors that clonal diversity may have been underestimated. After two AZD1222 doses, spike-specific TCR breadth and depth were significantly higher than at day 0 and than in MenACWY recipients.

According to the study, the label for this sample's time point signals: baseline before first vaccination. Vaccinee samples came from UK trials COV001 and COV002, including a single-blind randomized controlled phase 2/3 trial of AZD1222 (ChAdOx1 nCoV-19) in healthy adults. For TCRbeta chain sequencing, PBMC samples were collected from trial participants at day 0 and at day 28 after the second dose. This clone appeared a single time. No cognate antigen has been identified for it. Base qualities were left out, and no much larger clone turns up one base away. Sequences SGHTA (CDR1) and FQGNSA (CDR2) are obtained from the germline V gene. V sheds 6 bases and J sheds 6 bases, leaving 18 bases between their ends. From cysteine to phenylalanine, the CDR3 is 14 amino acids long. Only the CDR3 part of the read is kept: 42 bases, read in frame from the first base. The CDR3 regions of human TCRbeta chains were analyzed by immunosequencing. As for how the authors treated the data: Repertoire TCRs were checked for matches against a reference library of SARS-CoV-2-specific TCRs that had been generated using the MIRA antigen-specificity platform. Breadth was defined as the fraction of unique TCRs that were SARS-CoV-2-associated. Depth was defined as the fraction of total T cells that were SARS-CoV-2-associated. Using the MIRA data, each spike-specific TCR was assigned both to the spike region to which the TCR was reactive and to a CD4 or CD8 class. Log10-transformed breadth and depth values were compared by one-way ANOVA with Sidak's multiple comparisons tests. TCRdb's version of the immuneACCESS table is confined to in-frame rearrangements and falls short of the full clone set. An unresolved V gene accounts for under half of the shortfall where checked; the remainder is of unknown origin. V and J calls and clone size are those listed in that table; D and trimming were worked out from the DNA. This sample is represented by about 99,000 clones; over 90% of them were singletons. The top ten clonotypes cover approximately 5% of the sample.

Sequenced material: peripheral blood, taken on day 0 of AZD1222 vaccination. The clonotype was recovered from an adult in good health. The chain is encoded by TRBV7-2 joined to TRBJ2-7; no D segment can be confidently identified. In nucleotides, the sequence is TGTGCCAGCAGACCGAAAGCGATGTCTCCCGAGCAGTACTTC. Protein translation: CASRPKAMSPEQYF. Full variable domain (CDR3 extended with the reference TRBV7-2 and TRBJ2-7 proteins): GAGVSQSPSNKVTEKGKDVELRCDPISGHTALYWYRQSLGQGLEFLIYFQGNSAPDKSGLPSDRFSAERTGGSVSTLTIQRTQQEDSAVYLCASRPKAMSPEQYFGPGTRLTVT.